A selection of T cell receptor beta chains follows, all from one sample in a study of shared clonotypes between healthy human individuals. The table came from immunoSEQ multiplex PCR; TCRdb's copy has only in-frame clones and leaves some out. The table includes 2 million to 3 million clones, over 85% detected once. The material sequenced was naive CD4+ T cells sorted from blood. Receptors originate from a man aged 18 to 29 in good health. Both conserved end residues are part of each CDR3. The D gene is left open where the match is weak. Clone size, where shown, is once, few, many, or a class for clones that have expanded.

cdr3_length: 15; clone_size: -; j_call: TRBJ2-3; v_call: TRBV5-4; d_call: -; cdr3_aa: CASSSAGKMVDTQYF; cdr3_nt: TGTGCCAGCAGCTCGGCGGGTAAAATGGTAGATACGCAGTATTTT
cdr3_length: 16; clone_size: -; j_call: TRBJ1-5; v_call: TRBV19; d_call: -; cdr3_aa: CASSIAATGAQGPQHF; cdr3_nt: TGTGCCAGTAGTATAGCCGCGACAGGCGCCCAGGGGCCCCAGCATTTT
cdr3_length: 13; clone_size: few; j_call: TRBJ1-6; v_call: TRBV10-3; d_call: -; cdr3_aa: CAISEWTAAPLHF; cdr3_nt: TGTGCCATCAGTGAGTGGACAGCGGCGCCCCTCCACTTT
cdr3_length: 12; clone_size: -; j_call: TRBJ1-6; v_call: TRBV6-5; d_call: -; cdr3_aa: CASSYWNSPLHF; cdr3_nt: TGTGCCAGCAGTTATTGGAATTCACCCCTCCACTTT
cdr3_length: 14; clone_size: -; j_call: TRBJ2-7; v_call: TRBV30; d_call: -; cdr3_aa: CAWSLGFSSYEQYF; cdr3_nt: TGTGCCTGGAGTCTGGGATTTAGCTCCTACGAGCAGTACTTC
cdr3_length: 12; clone_size: -; j_call: TRBJ2-1; v_call: TRBV30; d_call: -; cdr3_aa: CAWSVWGSEQFF; cdr3_nt: TGTGCCTGGAGTGTATGGGGGAGTGAGCAGTTCTTC
cdr3_length: 15; clone_size: -; j_call: TRBJ1-1; v_call: TRBV6-5; d_call: -; cdr3_aa: CASSYSSTGSYEAFF; cdr3_nt: TGTGCCAGCAGTTACTCGAGTACGGGCAGCTATGAAGCTTTCTTT
cdr3_length: 15; clone_size: -; j_call: TRBJ1-6; v_call: TRBV28; d_call: TRBD1; cdr3_aa: CASSTAPGQALALHF; cdr3_nt: TGTGCCAGCAGTACGGCACCGGGACAGGCCTTGGCCCTCCACTTT
cdr3_length: 16; clone_size: -; j_call: TRBJ2-6; v_call: TRBV30; d_call: TRBD1; cdr3_aa: CAWSVGTGSGANVLTF; cdr3_nt: TGTGCCTGGAGTGTAGGGACAGGCTCTGGGGCCAACGTCCTGACTTTC
cdr3_length: 14; clone_size: few; j_call: TRBJ1-1; v_call: TRBV29-1; d_call: -; cdr3_aa: CSVSVGTMNTEAFF; cdr3_nt: TGCAGCGTTTCAGTCGGCACCATGAACACTGAAGCTTTCTTT
cdr3_length: 16; clone_size: once; j_call: TRBJ1-4; v_call: TRBV5-1; d_call: -; cdr3_aa: CASSLEGGPSNEKLFF; cdr3_nt: TGCGCCAGCAGCTTGGAGGGCGGGCCGTCTAATGAAAAACTGTTTTTT
cdr3_length: 14; clone_size: -; j_call: TRBJ2-3; v_call: TRBV27; d_call: TRBD2; cdr3_aa: CASYPSGSTDTQYF; cdr3_nt: TGTGCCAGCTATCCTAGCGGAAGCACAGATACGCAGTATTTT
cdr3_length: 16; clone_size: -; j_call: TRBJ2-7; v_call: TRBV5-5; d_call: -; cdr3_aa: CASSLGAPTVKYEQYF; cdr3_nt: TGTGCCAGCAGCTTGGGAGCACCTACAGTTAAATACGAGCAGTACTTC
cdr3_length: 16; clone_size: -; j_call: TRBJ2-5; v_call: TRBV27; d_call: TRBD1; cdr3_aa: CASSFRQGRYQETQYF; cdr3_nt: TGTGCCAGCAGTTTCCGACAGGGTAGATACCAAGAGACCCAGTACTTC
cdr3_length: 14; clone_size: -; j_call: TRBJ2-3; v_call: TRBV18; d_call: -; cdr3_aa: CASSPGLNTDTQYF; cdr3_nt: TGTGCCAGCTCACCGGGACTTAACACAGATACGCAGTATTTT
cdr3_length: 14; clone_size: -; j_call: TRBJ1-5; v_call: TRBV4-1; d_call: -; cdr3_aa: CASSQDRGGQPQHF; cdr3_nt: TGCGCCAGCAGCCAAGATCGCGGCGGTCAGCCCCAGCATTTT
cdr3_length: 14; clone_size: once; j_call: TRBJ2-7; v_call: TRBV5-1; d_call: -; cdr3_aa: CASSWAGVSYEQYF; cdr3_nt: TGCGCCAGCAGCTGGGCAGGGGTCTCCTACGAGCAGTACTTC
cdr3_length: 14; clone_size: few; j_call: TRBJ1-2; v_call: TRBV30; d_call: TRBD1; cdr3_aa: CAWSDRQGAGGYTF; cdr3_nt: TGTGCCTGGAGTGATCGGCAGGGGGCCGGTGGCTACACCTTC
cdr3_length: 15; clone_size: -; j_call: TRBJ2-5; v_call: TRBV30; d_call: TRBD1; cdr3_aa: CAWRAGQGRPETQYF; cdr3_nt: TGTGCCTGGAGGGCGGGACAGGGAAGGCCCGAGACCCAGTACTTC
cdr3_length: 15; clone_size: -; j_call: TRBJ1-5; v_call: TRBV10-3; d_call: -; cdr3_aa: CATHPAGLSNQPQHF; cdr3_nt: TGTGCCACCCACCCCGCCGGGCTCTCCAATCAGCCCCAGCATTTT
cdr3_length: 15; clone_size: -; j_call: TRBJ2-3; v_call: TRBV27; d_call: -; cdr3_aa: CASSLEGRGTDTQYF; cdr3_nt: TGTGCCAGCAGTTTAGAGGGCCGCGGCACAGATACGCAGTATTTT
cdr3_length: 16; clone_size: -; j_call: TRBJ2-3; v_call: TRBV11-3; d_call: -; cdr3_aa: CASSLVFTYGTDTQYF; cdr3_nt: TGTGCCAGCAGCTTAGTTTTTACCTACGGCACAGATACGCAGTATTTT
cdr3_length: 13; clone_size: -; j_call: TRBJ2-2; v_call: TRBV7-2; d_call: -; cdr3_aa: CASSLVYTGELFF; cdr3_nt: TGTGCCAGCAGCTTAGTTTACACCGGGGAGCTGTTTTTT
cdr3_length: 10; clone_size: few; j_call: TRBJ1-4; v_call: TRBV4-1; d_call: -; cdr3_aa: CASSQEKLFF; cdr3_nt: TGCGCCAGCAGCCAGGAAAAACTGTTTTTT
cdr3_length: 17; clone_size: -; j_call: TRBJ1-6; v_call: TRBV23-1; d_call: TRBD1; cdr3_aa: CASSQSKAGGDNSPLHF; cdr3_nt: TGCGCCAGCAGTCAATCGAAGGCAGGGGGCGATAATTCACCCCTCCACTTT
cdr3_length: 13; clone_size: few; j_call: TRBJ1-6; v_call: TRBV10-3; d_call: -; cdr3_aa: CAISGQDNSPLHF; cdr3_nt: TGTGCCATCAGTGGACAGGATAATTCACCCCTCCACTTT
cdr3_length: 15; clone_size: -; j_call: TRBJ1-4; v_call: TRBV30; d_call: -; cdr3_aa: CAWSVLGTTNEKLFF; cdr3_nt: TGTGCCTGGAGTGTATTGGGGACGACTAATGAAAAACTGTTTTTT
cdr3_length: 12; clone_size: few; j_call: TRBJ1-5; v_call: TRBV2; d_call: -; cdr3_aa: CASSEIPGPSHF; cdr3_nt: TGTGCCAGCAGTGAAATCCCGGGCCCTTCGCATTTT
cdr3_length: 16; clone_size: -; j_call: TRBJ2-5; v_call: TRBV10-2; d_call: TRBD2; cdr3_aa: CASSEGLAGRQETQYF; cdr3_nt: TGCGCCAGCAGTGAGGGTCTAGCGGGAAGGCAAGAGACCCAGTACTTC
cdr3_length: 16; clone_size: -; j_call: TRBJ1-1; v_call: TRBV28; d_call: TRBD1; cdr3_aa: CASRGTTGESFAEAFF; cdr3_nt: TGTGCCAGCAGGGGGACGACAGGGGAGTCGTTCGCTGAAGCTTTCTTT
cdr3_length: 16; clone_size: -; j_call: TRBJ1-1; v_call: TRBV5-1; d_call: TRBD1; cdr3_aa: CASTPRAGGMNTEAFF; cdr3_nt: TGCGCCAGCACCCCCAGGGCAGGGGGCATGAACACTGAAGCTTTCTTT
cdr3_length: 16; clone_size: once; j_call: TRBJ1-6; v_call: TRBV9; d_call: TRBD1; cdr3_aa: CASSVAAGGQNSPLHF; cdr3_nt: TGTGCCAGCAGCGTAGCGGCAGGGGGCCAAAATTCACCCCTCCACTTT
cdr3_length: 13; clone_size: -; j_call: TRBJ2-4; v_call: TRBV30; d_call: -; cdr3_aa: CAWSRDNKNIQYF; cdr3_nt: TGTGCCTGGAGCCGGGACAACAAAAACATTCAGTACTTC
cdr3_length: 16; clone_size: -; j_call: TRBJ1-4; v_call: TRBV12-1; d_call: -; cdr3_aa: CASSSTGTGRNEKLFF; cdr3_nt: TGTGCCAGCAGCTCAACCGGGACAGGGCGGAATGAAAAACTGTTTTTT
cdr3_length: 15; clone_size: once; j_call: TRBJ2-7; v_call: TRBV6-6; d_call: TRBD1; cdr3_aa: CASSGTGVGSYEQYF; cdr3_nt: TGTGCCAGCAGCGGGACAGGGGTCGGATCCTACGAGCAGTACTTC
cdr3_length: 13; clone_size: -; j_call: TRBJ2-2; v_call: TRBV6-6; d_call: -; cdr3_aa: CASVPAGTGELFF; cdr3_nt: TGTGCCAGCGTCCCTGCGGGGACCGGGGAGCTGTTTTTT
cdr3_length: 16; clone_size: -; j_call: TRBJ2-2; v_call: TRBV4-1; d_call: TRBD1; cdr3_aa: CASSRQGSGNTGELFF; cdr3_nt: TGCGCCAGCAGCCGACAGGGGAGCGGAAACACCGGGGAGCTGTTTTTT
cdr3_length: 14; clone_size: -; j_call: TRBJ2-7; v_call: TRBV5-4; d_call: -; cdr3_aa: CASSLAPSAYEQYF; cdr3_nt: TGTGCCAGCAGCTTGGCCCCTAGCGCCTACGAGCAGTACTTC
cdr3_length: 15; clone_size: -; j_call: TRBJ2-5; v_call: TRBV30; d_call: TRBD1; cdr3_aa: CAWSRDRANQETQYF; cdr3_nt: TGTGCCTGGAGCCGGGACAGGGCCAACCAAGAGACCCAGTACTTC